The 23 T cell receptor beta chains given below trace back to one sample, sequenced in a study of shared clonotypes between healthy human individuals (TCRdb year 2020). Receptor libraries were prepared by the immunoSEQ multiplex PCR assay. TCRdb carries this immuneACCESS record with in-frame sequences only. Its versions omit some clonotypes, under half of them owing to an unresolved V gene in the studies checked, with the rest unexplained. This sample holds fewer than 650,000 clones; around 78% were observed only once. The leading ten clones occupy about an eighth of the sample. What was sequenced was PBMCs. The source of these receptors is a woman between 40 and 50 years old in good health. Some clones in this sample may be carry-over from other donors' samples.

This clone has just a few counts. The chain joins TRBV7-3 to TRBJ1-1; TRBD1 matches 9 bases. The germline V gene has CDR1 SGHTA and CDR2 FQGTGA. V gave up 5 bases and J gave up 4 bases; unmatched junction bases: 11. CDR3 size: 16 residues. CDR3 residues: CASSPGQGIVGTEAFF. CDR3 nucleotides: TGTGCCAGCAGCCCAGGACAGGGGATCGTCGGCACTGAAGCTTTCTTT.

The V and J genes are TRBV2 and TRBJ2-2, with TRBD2 matching over 8 bases. The ends lost 7 bases at V and 6 bases at J; junction bases unmatched: 7. Germline CDR1 SNHLY, CDR2 FYNNEI. The CDR3 extends over 14 amino acids. The CDR3 is CASKAGGRAGELFF. Written as DNA, the CDR3 is TGTGCCAGCAAGGCGGGAGGTAGGGCCGGGGAGCTGTTTTTT.

This clone has a count of ten or more. This rearrangement joins TRBV28 to TRBJ2-3; 10 nucleotides match TRBD2. The ends lost 4 bases at V and 5 bases at J; junction bases unmatched: 6. There are 15 residues in the CDR3. In germline, CDR1 is MDHEN, CDR2 SYDVKM. The CDR3 loop is CASSSPSGRGDTQYF. CDR3 DNA: TGTGCCAGCAGTTCCCCTAGCGGGAGAGGAGATACGCAGTATTTT.

The chain is built from TRBV28 and TRBJ1-1; possible D gene TRBD1, 5 bases. CDR1 MDHEN and CDR2 SYDVKM come from the germline V gene. This CDR3 comprises 12 residues. Deletions cut 2 bases from V and 7 bases from J, with 8 bases between. The CDR3 reads CASSLAGHEAFF. The CDR3 DNA reads as TGTGCCAGCAGTTTAGCAGGGCATGAAGCTTTCTTT.

The chain joins TRBV27 to TRBJ1-2; the D gene is possibly TRBD1 (6 bases). This CDR3 spans 16 amino acids. V was clipped by 1 base and J by 7 bases, with 19 bases between them. The germline V gene encodes CDR1 MNHEY and CDR2 SMNVEV (reference sequence). In DNA form, the CDR3 reads TGTGCCAGCAGTTTATACACAGGGCAGGGATTGAGTGGCTACACCTTC. It specifies CASSLYTGQGLSGYTF.

This rearrangement joins TRBV6-5 to TRBJ2-2, with D perhaps given as TRBD1 or TRBD2 (5 bases each). CDR3 length equals 13 residues. The V end lost 4 bases, the J end lost 7 bases, and 10 bases lay between the germline ends. CDR1 MNHEY and CDR2 SVGAGI come from the germline V gene. This CDR3 is CASSFYGGGELFF. Here the CDR3 DNA reads TGTGCCAGCAGTTTCTATGGGGGCGGGGAGCTGTTTTTT.

In the case of this clone: It may be a read error: a sequence one base away is much more abundant. J is TRBJ2-7 and V is TRBV5-4; D is unresolved. Trimming pared 4 bases from V and 2 bases from J, leaving 10 bases between. This CDR3 is built from 13 residues. CDR1 is SGHNT and CDR2 is YYREEE in the germline V gene (reference sequence). CDR3 sequence: CASSPYQAYEQYF. Here the CDR3 DNA reads TGTGCCAGCAGCCCTTACCAAGCCTACGAGCAGTACTTC.

The chain has TRBV30 and TRBJ1-2; TRBD1 aligns across 7 bases. V lost 2 bases, J lost 3 bases, and 12 bases stayed unmatched. The V gene's germline CDR1 is GTSNPN and CDR2 SVGIG (reference sequence). CDR3 size: 16 residues. CDR3 sequence: CAWSILPRGFDYGYTF. The CDR3 DNA reads TGTGCCTGGAGTATTCTACCCAGGGGGTTCGACTATGGCTACACCTTC.

The chain recombines TRBV7-3 with TRBJ2-3, with D possibly being TRBD1 (6 bases). Germline lookup yields CDR1 SGHTA and CDR2 FQGTGA. V was cut by 5 bases and J by 0 bases, with 21 bases left in between. This CDR3 has 18 amino acids. CDR3 protein: CASSPRGYRVGSTDTQYF. For the CDR3, the DNA is TGTGCCAGCAGCCCCCGTGGGTACAGGGTCGGCAGCACAGATACGCAGTATTTT.

V usage is TRBV5-6 and J usage is TRBJ2-5; TRBD1 aligns across 10 bases. The J call may be mistaken, given a closer DNA end match to TRBJ2-7. This CDR3 comprises 18 residues. Germline V gene sequence: CDR1 SGHDT, CDR2 YYEEEE. The CDR3 nucleotides are TGTGCCAGCAGCTCCCACCGGGACAGGGGTATCGTTACCTACGAGCAGTACTTC. Its protein is CASSSHRDRGIVTYEQYF.

This clone was picked up one time. The CDR3 DNA follows: TGTGCCAGCTCACCGAGGCGGGAGGGCTCCTACAATGAGCAGTTCTTC. Residues: CASSPRREGSYNEQFF. The V and J genes are TRBV18 and TRBJ2-1; 9 bases agree with TRBD2. Per the germline V gene, CDR1 is KGHSH and CDR2 is LQKENI. The CDR3 runs to 16 residues. J gave up 0 bases and V 3 bases, and 3 bases lay outside the gene matches.

The genes are TRBV5-1 and TRBJ2-1, with 8 positions matching TRBD1. The germline CDR1 and CDR2 sequences are SGHRS and YFSETQ. After removal of 3 bases from V and 4 bases from J, the junction contained 3 bases not matched to a gene. The CDR3 is 14 amino acids. The DNA of the CDR3 is TGCGCCAGCAGCTGGGACAGGAGATACAATGAGCAGTTCTTC. Translated: CASSWDRRYNEQFF.

V usage is TRBV6-5 and J usage is TRBJ2-1; 11 bases align to TRBD1. Trimming removed 0 bases from V and 8 bases from J; junction bases left unmatched: 0. Germline assignment: CDR1 MNHEY and CDR2 SVGAGI. This CDR3 is 14 amino acids long. CDR3 DNA: TGTGCCAGCAGTTACTCGGGACAGGGGGATGAGCAGTTCTTC. This sequence encodes CASSYSGQGDEQFF.

J is TRBJ2-5 and V is TRBV5-1; D might be TRBD1 (6 bases). CDR1 is SGHRS and CDR2 is YFSETQ in the germline V gene. The CDR3 spans 14 residues. Trimming took 6 bases from V and 5 from J, leaving 17 bases between them. CDR3 protein: CASKLQGTGETQYF. The CDR3 DNA reads as TGCGCCAGCAAACTCCAGGGGACCGGGGAGACCCAGTACTTC.

There are a few counts of this clone. V is TRBV4-1 and J is TRBJ2-7; 9 bases are shared with TRBD1. V was pared by 1 base and J by 5 bases, with 6 bases of the junction left unmatched. Germline lookup yields CDR1 MGHRA and CDR2 YSYEKL. This CDR3 spans 15 amino acids. The CDR3 region is CASSQGGTGWDEQYF. The CDR3 nucleotides read TGCGCCAGCAGCCAAGGCGGGACAGGGTGGGACGAGCAGTACTTC.

This chain links TRBV6-4 with TRBJ1-5; 7 nucleotides match TRBD1. Losses at the gene ends were 6 bases for V and 5 bases for J; bases not matched to a gene: 7. Germline-derived CDR1 and CDR2 are MRHNA and SNTAGT. This CDR3 region has 14 residues. The CDR3 sequence is CASSPDREDQPQHF. Written as DNA, the CDR3 is TGTGCCAGCAGCCCAGACAGGGAAGATCAGCCCCAGCATTTT.

The rearrangement joins TRBV5-1 to TRBJ2-7; D is unresolved. Per germline, CDR1 SGHRS and CDR2 YFSETQ. CDR3 length: 14 amino acids. V lost 2 bases, J lost 0 bases, and 9 bases lay in between. The CDR3 DNA is TGCGCCAGCAGCTTAGTCGGCATCTCCTACGAGCAGTACTTC. This gives the protein CASSLVGISYEQYF.

This rearrangement joins TRBV18 to TRBJ1-5; D ambiguous. CDR1 KGHSH and CDR2 LQKENI come from the germline V gene. The V end lost 1 base, the J end lost 5 bases, and 9 bases lay between the germline ends. The length of the CDR3 is 14 residues. This chain's CDR3 is CASSPQYRDQPQHF. DNA of the CDR3: TGTGCCAGCTCACCACAATACCGAGATCAGCCCCAGCATTTT.

This chain connects TRBV5-1 to TRBJ2-7, with D possibly being TRBD2 (6 bases). CDR3 size: 17 residues. V lost 0 bases, J lost 7 bases, and 23 bases lay in between. Germline V lookup: CDR1 SGHRS, CDR2 YFSETQ. CDR3 in DNA: TGCGCCAGCAGCTTGGCACCCTCTCTAGCGAGGCGTGGGGAGCAGTACTTC. As protein: CASSLAPSLARRGEQYF. Together with reference TRBV5-1 and TRBJ2-7, the CDR3 gives the full variable domain: KAGVTQTPRYLIKTRGQQVTLSCSPISGHRSVSWYQQTPGQGLQFLFEYFSETQRNKGNFPGRFSGRQFSNSRSEMNVSTLELGDSALYLCASSLAPSLARRGEQYFGPGTRLTVT.

The chain recombines TRBV7-2 with TRBJ2-1, with 7 positions matching TRBD1. Germline CDR1 is SGHTA and CDR2 is FQGNSA. The V segment lost 2 bases and the J segment 0 bases; nucleotides outside the gene matches: 4. The CDR3 runs to 16 residues. CDR3 DNA: TGTGCCAGCAGCTTAACCGGGACAGTCTCCTACAATGAGCAGTTCTTC. This encodes CASSLTGTVSYNEQFF.

The genes are TRBV7-9 and TRBJ2-5; D is unclear. This CDR3 is built from 18 residues. V shed 1 base and J shed 2 bases, with 20 bases lying between them. Germline V lookup: CDR1 SEHNR, CDR2 FQNEAQ (reference sequence). The CDR3, as DNA: TGTGCCAGCAGCTTAGGTTTCGGATCCAATAAAGTACAAGAGACCCAGTACTTC. Its protein product is CASSLGFGSNKVQETQYF.

This clone occurred a few times. The rearrangement links TRBV6-1 to TRBJ1-1; D is possibly TRBD1 (6 bases). Trimming shortened V by 7 bases and J by 5 bases, and 14 bases separated the two germline ends. The V gene's germline CDR1 is MNHNS and CDR2 SASEGT. The CDR3 loop spans 13 amino acids. The CDR3 region has the DNA TGTGCCAGCAAGAGGGGGTCACAGACTGAAGCTTTCTTT. Protein: CASKRGSQTEAFF.

This clone was detected many times. A far larger clone is one nucleotide away, so this likely arose from a read error. The J gene is TRBJ1-5, the V gene TRBV7-8; a possible D gene is TRBD1 (6 bases). The CDR3 length is 13 residues. Trimming took off 4 bases at V and 2 bases at J, with 6 bases between the two ends. Germline V gives CDR1 SGHVS, CDR2 FQNEAQ. The CDR3 sequence is CASSSGGNQPQHF. DNA of the CDR3: TGTGCCAGCAGCTCAGGGGGCAATCAGCCCCAGCATTTT.